This T cell receptor (beta chain) was documented in a study of cytomegalovirus exposure and HLA in healthy donors. General study findings and limits: The majority of TCR sequences were rare, yet some public TCRs appeared in many donors.

Per germline, CDR1 LNHNV and CDR2 YYDKDF (reference sequence). The CDR3 consists of 16 residues. V lost 5 bases, J lost 5 bases, and 16 bases lay in between. Some clones are missing from TCRdb's copy, which holds only in-frame ones; the method was immunoSEQ multiplex PCR. This table has over 250,000 clones, about nine tenths appearing once. Remarks on this clone: Its cognate antigen is unknown.

The sample comprised PBMCs. The genes are TRBV15 and TRBJ2-6; no clear D. The receptor was isolated from a woman aged 25 to 39 in good health and CMV-seropositive. CDR3 DNA: TGTGCCACCAGCGGAAGCCGGGCGGTTTGGGCCAACGTCCTGACTTTC. It yields the protein CATSGSRAVWANVLTF.